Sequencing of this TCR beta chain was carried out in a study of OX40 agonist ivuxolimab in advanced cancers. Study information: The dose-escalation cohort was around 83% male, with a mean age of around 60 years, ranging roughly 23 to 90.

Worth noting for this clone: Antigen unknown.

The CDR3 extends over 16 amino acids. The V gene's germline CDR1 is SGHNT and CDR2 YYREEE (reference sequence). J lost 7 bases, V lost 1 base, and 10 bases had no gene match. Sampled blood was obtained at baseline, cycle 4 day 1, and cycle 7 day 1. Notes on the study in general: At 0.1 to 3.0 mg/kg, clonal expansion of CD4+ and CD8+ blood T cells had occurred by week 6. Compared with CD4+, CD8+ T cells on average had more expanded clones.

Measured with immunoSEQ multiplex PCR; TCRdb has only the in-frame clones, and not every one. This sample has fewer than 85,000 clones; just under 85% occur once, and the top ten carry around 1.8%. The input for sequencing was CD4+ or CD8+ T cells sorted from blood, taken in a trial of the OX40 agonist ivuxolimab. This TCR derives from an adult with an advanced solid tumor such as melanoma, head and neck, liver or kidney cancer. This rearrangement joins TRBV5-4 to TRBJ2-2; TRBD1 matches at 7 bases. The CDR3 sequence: CASSLRTTGLSGELFF. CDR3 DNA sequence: TGTGCCAGCAGCTTGCGTACGACAGGGTTGAGCGGGGAGCTGTTTTTT.